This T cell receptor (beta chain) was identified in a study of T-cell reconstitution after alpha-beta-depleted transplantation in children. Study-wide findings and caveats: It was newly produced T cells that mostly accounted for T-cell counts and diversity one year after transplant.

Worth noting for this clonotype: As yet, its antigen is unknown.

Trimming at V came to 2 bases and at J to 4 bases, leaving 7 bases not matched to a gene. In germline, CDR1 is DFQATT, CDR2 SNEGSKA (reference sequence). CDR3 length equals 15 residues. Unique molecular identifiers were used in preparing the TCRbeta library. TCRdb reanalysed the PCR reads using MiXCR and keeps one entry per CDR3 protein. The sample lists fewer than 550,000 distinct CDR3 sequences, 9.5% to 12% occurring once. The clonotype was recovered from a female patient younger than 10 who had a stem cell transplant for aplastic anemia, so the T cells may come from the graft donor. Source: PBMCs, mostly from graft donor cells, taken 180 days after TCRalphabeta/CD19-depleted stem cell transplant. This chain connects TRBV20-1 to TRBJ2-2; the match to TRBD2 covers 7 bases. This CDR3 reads CSARKSGNPTGELFF. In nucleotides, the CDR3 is TGCAGTGCTAGAAAAAGCGGGAACCCCACCGGGGAGCTGTTTTTT.